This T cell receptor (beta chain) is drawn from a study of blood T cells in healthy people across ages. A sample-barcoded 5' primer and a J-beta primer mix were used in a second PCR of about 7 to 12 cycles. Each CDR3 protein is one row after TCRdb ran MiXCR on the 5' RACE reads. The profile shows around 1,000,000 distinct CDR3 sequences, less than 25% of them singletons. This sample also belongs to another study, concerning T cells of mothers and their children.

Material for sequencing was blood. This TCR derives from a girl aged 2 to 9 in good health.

CDR3 loop: CASSFLGRQGMNGYTF. CDR3 DNA: TGTGCCAGCAGCTTCCTCGGCAGACAGGGGATGAATGGCTACACCTTC. The chain uses TRBV7-9 and TRBJ1-2; 8 bases match TRBD1. Germline V gene sequence: CDR1 SEHNR, CDR2 FQNEAQ (reference sequence). The CDR3 length is 16 residues. Trimming took 3 bases from V and 6 from J; bases not matched to a gene: 12.